These T cell receptor beta chains were read from a single sample in a study of blood T cell repertoires in COVID-19. The protocol was immunoSEQ multiplex PCR, while the TCRdb copy is restricted to in-frame clones and leaves out a portion. The top ten clones hold roughly 9.6% of a sample with 150,000 to 200,000 clones, roughly 80% of them seen once. Material: PBMCs or T cells enriched from blood (not recorded which). The receptors were sampled from a man aged 45-65 years who had recovered from COVID-19. The CDR3 runs from the conserved cysteine through the conserved F or W. Fields, in order: CDR3 length, J gene, V gene, clone size, D gene, CDR3 protein, CDR3 DNA. D genes are given only for firm matches. A clone size is listed for some rows: how often the clone was seen (once, few, many), or a class if it is expanded.

15 TRBJ1-4 TRBV19 . . CASSILTGGTEKLFF TGTGCCAGTAGTATACTAACAGGAGGGACTGAAAAACTGTTTTTT
14 TRBJ1-2 TRBV24-1 . . CATAGDGQLYGYTF TGTGCCACCGCAGGAGACGGACAGCTCTATGGCTACACCTTC
14 TRBJ2-1 TRBV13 . TRBD2 CASSLGSREGEQFF TGTGCCAGCAGCTTAGGATCCAGGGAGGGTGAGCAGTTCTTC
16 TRBJ1-1 TRBV19 . . CASSIPGTGPNTEAFF TGTGCCAGTAGTATTCCGGGAACTGGGCCGAACACTGAAGCTTTCTTT
11 TRBJ2-7 TRBV10-3 . . CAAPGSYEQYF TGTGCGGCCCCTGGCTCCTACGAGCAGTACTTC
16 TRBJ2-2 TRBV7-8 . . CASSPSSRGNTGELFF TGTGCCAGCAGCCCAAGCTCCCGGGGGAACACCGGGGAGCTGTTTTTT
15 TRBJ1-1 TRBV13 . . CASTLRAGWDTEAFF TGTGCCAGCACCTTAAGGGCAGGGTGGGACACTGAAGCTTTCTTT
13 TRBJ2-4 TRBV5-1 once TRBD2 CASSSNGEGIQYF TGCGCCAGCAGCTCCAACGGGGAGGGCATTCAGTACTTC
16 TRBJ1-2 TRBV7-8 . TRBD1 CASSFTASGTGSGYTF TGTGCCAGCAGCTTCACGGCTTCCGGGACAGGGTCTGGCTACACCTTC
15 TRBJ1-2 TRBV18 . . CASSLQGNGNYGYTF TGTGCCAGCTCACTACAGGGTAACGGTAACTATGGCTACACCTTC
14 TRBJ2-1 TRBV18 . TRBD1 CASSPDRGAQEQFF TGTGCCAGCTCACCAGACAGGGGGGCGCAAGAGCAGTTCTTC
15 TRBJ1-3 TRBV6-5 . . CASSYRHSSGNTIYF TGTGCCAGCAGTTACCGACATAGCTCTGGAAACACCATATATTTT
9 TRBJ2-7 TRBV5-3 . . CARGGEQYF TGTGCCAGAGGCGGAGAGCAGTACTTC
15 TRBJ2-2 TRBV5-1 . TRBD2 CASSREGTNTGELFF TGCGCCAGCAGCCGGGAGGGCACGAACACCGGGGAGCTGTTTTTT